This T cell receptor (beta chain) was sequenced during a study of beta chain features in type 1 diabetes. General study points: It was among patients, rather than healthy donors, that naive, central memory and Treg TCRB repertoires appeared more similar. In every one of the four CD4+ subsets, TCRB CDR3s were moderately but significantly shorter in Type 1 diabetes patients.

The study reverse transcribed the entire isolated RNA, so it sequenced expressed TCRB transcripts. Method: immunoSEQ multiplex PCR; TCRdb's copy keeps in-frame clones and lacks some. Here the sample spans 310,000 or so clones, approximately 15% being singletons. This clone has a handful of counts. The antigen is unknown. This CDR3 is built from 14 residues. Trimming took 0 bases from V and 3 from J, leaving 9 bases between them. Germline V gives CDR1 SGHRS, CDR2 YFSETQ. This clonotype originated in a man aged 18-30 years with type 1 diabetes. The genes are TRBV5-1 and TRBJ1-2, with D perhaps TRBD1 (6 bases). The source material was naive CD4+ T cells from blood. The CDR3 DNA follows: TGCGCCAGCAGCTTGGGAGCAGGGGACTATGGCTACACCTTC. This encodes CASSLGAGDYGYTF.